The present T cell receptor beta chain was sequenced within a study of cytomegalovirus exposure and HLA in healthy donors. 60 Vbeta and 13 Jbeta primers were used in PCR. Produced via immunoSEQ multiplex PCR; TCRdb's table is partial and in-frame only. The sample shows tens of thousands of clones, around 70% of them seen only once. Germline-derived CDR1 and CDR2 are MGHDK and SYGVNS. The CDR3 contains 15 residues. The trim removed 4 bases at V and 3 bases at J, leaving 4 bases unmatched. The origin of this receptor is a woman in her forties or fifties in good health and CMV-seropositive. V gene TRBV25-1 combines with J gene TRBJ2-1; TRBD2 matches 9 bases. The sequencing input was PBMCs. The CDR3 sequence: CASSGVAGVYNEQFF. CDR3 DNA: TGTGCCAGCAGTGGGGTAGCGGGAGTCTACAATGAGCAGTTCTTC.